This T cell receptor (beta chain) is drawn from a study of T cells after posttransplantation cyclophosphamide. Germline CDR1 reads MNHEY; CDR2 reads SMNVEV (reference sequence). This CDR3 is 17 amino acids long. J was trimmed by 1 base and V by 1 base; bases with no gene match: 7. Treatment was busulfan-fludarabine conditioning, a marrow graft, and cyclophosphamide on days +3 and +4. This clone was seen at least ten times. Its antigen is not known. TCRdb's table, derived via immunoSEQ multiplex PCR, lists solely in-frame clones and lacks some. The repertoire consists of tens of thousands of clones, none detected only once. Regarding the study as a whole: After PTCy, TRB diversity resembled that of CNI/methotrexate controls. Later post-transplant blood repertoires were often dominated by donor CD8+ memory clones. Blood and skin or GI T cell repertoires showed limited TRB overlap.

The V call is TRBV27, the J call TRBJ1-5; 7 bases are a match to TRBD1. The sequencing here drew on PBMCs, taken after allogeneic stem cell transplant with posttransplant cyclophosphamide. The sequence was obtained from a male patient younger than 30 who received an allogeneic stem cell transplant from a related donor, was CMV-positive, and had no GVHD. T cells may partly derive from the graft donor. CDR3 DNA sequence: TGTGCCAGCAGTTTATACACAGGGGCGGGCAGCAATCAGCCCCAGCATTTT. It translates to CASSLYTGAGSNQPQHF.